This T cell receptor (beta chain) was captured by sequencing in a study of T cell responses to AZD1222 COVID-19 vaccine. Profiled with immunoSEQ multiplex PCR; TCRdb holds only in-frame clones, not every one. The table shows 100,000 to 120,000 clones, with 70% to 90% occurring only once. The CDR3 has 14 residues. This chain connects TRBV1 to TRBJ2-1; the listed D gene, TRBD2, was not tested against the DNA. TRBV1 is a known pseudogene. Sequencing was performed on peripheral blood, taken on day 0 of AZD1222 vaccination. The receptor comes from an adult in good health. CDR3 sequence (DNA): TGCACCAGCAACAAAGCGGGAGGTTCTAATGAGCAGTTCTTC. This sequence encodes CTSNKAGGSNEQFF.